These 28 T cell receptor delta chains were all obtained from the same sample, sequenced in a study of γδ T cells in repeated Plasmodium falciparum infection. Vgamma9/Vdelta2+ and Vdelta2-negative gammadelta T cells were flow-sorted from PBMC for bulk sequencing. TCRdb reran clone calling via CATT on the multiplex PCR reads. The sample lists 90,000 or so delta-chain clones; less than 1% were seen once. The sequenced material came from gamma-delta T cells from blood. The origin of the receptors is a pool of human donors (malaria-infected and uninfected, not separated).

There are a few counts of this clone. A far larger clone is one nucleotide away, so this likely arose from a read error. The same CDR3 arises from other DNA sequences in this sample as well. V usage is TRDV2 and J usage is TRDJ1; 8 bases map to TRDD3. The length of the CDR3 is 16 residues. Germline V CDR1 and CDR2: GEAIGNYY, EKD. CDR3 in amino acids: CACDSVLGGGTDKLIF. DNA for the CDR3: TGTGCCTGTGACTCCGTACTGGGGGGAGGAACCGATAAACTCATATTT.

This clone was counted at least ten times. A far larger clone is a single base away, which makes a read error likely. Distinct nucleotide sequences in the sample also encode this CDR3. The chain uses TRDV2 and TRDJ1; 13 nucleotides align to TRDD3. After removal of 4 bases from V and 8 bases from J, the junction contained 15 bases not matched to a gene. CDR3 size: 17 residues. Per the germline V gene, CDR1 is GEAIGNYY and CDR2 is EKD. DNA of the CDR3: TGTGCCTGTGATACTGTACTGGGGGATACGCTTGCCCGAAAACTCATCTTT. Translating it yields CACDTVLGDTLARKLIF.

With regard to this clone: The protein held in TCRdb is that of a much larger clone and does not match this DNA's translation at residue 5, likely because of a read error; the protein shown is translated from the DNA. The CDR3 region is CALGDLPGLNFPKDTEYTDKLIF. CDR3 nucleotides: TGTGCTCTTGGGGACCTCCCCGGGCTAAACTTCCCGAAGGATACAGAGTACACCGATAAACTCATCTTT. V and J are TRDV1 and TRDJ1; weak D call: TRDD3 (6 bases). The J gene is absent in TCRdb and was assigned here via DNA matching to germline. Germline CDR1 and CDR2: TSWWSYY and QGS. Trimming cost V 3 bases and J 0 bases, with 35 bases left between them. The CDR3 is made up of 23 amino acids.

This clone was recorded at least ten times. This is likely an artifact of a read error, given a far larger clone one base away. In the same sample, other DNA sequences code for this CDR3. V and J are TRDV2 and TRDJ2; D remains unclear. The germline gives CDR1 GEAIGNYY, CDR2 EKD. The CDR3 runs 17 residues. The CDR3 DNA is TGTGCCTGTGACAAGGTGGGTGACCCAAGTAGGAAAGCACAGCTCTTCTTT. It codes for CACDKVGDPSRKAQLFF.

This clone appeared a few times. The TCRdb protein, from a much larger clone, departs from this DNA's translation at residue 10, likely by read error; the protein shown derives from the DNA. This chain uses TRDV1 with TRDJ1; 12 nucleotides match TRDD3. TCRdb gives no J gene; it was assigned here by matching the DNA to germline. This CDR3 region has 28 residues. The ends lost 0 bases at V and 3 bases at J; junction bases unmatched: 38. Germline V gives CDR1 TSWWSYY, CDR2 QGS. The CDR3 spells CALGELGPTAYWGIPRNLLNPRADKLIF. CDR3 DNA sequence: TGTGCTCTTGGGGAACTAGGGCCTACTGCCTACTGGGGGATACCCCGTAATCTGCTAAATCCGAGGGCCGATAAACTCATCTTT.

This clone was seen ten or more times. The TCRdb protein, from a much larger clone, departs from this DNA's translation at residue 5, likely by read error; the protein shown derives from the DNA. The V and J genes are TRDV1 and TRDJ1; the D gene is possibly TRDD2 (6 bases). The CDR3 covers 20 residues. CDR1 and CDR2 (germline): TSWWSYY, QGS. V was cut by 7 bases and J by 0 bases, with 30 bases left in between. The CDR3 is CALVLPDLVGVPLYTDKLIF. In DNA, the CDR3 is TGTGCTCTTGTGCTTCCTGATTTAGTGGGTGTTCCTCTATACACCGATAAACTCATCTTT.

This clone was recorded a few times. The protein TCRdb lists belongs to a much larger clone and differs from this DNA's translation at residue 9, which points to a read error; the protein shown is made from the DNA. The chain links TRDV2 to TRDJ1; D is perhaps TRDD3 (6 bases). TCRdb carries no J gene annotation; the J gene was assigned here by matching the DNA with germline. CDR1 GEAIGNYY and CDR2 EKD come from the germline V gene. V lost 0 bases, J lost 0 bases, and 10 bases lay in between. The CDR3 consists of 15 residues. The DNA for the CDR3 is TGTGCCTGTGACACCGTGGGGGGTCACACCGATAAACTCATCTTT. Protein sequence: CACDTVGGHTDKLIF.

Notes on this clone: Translating this DNA gives a protein that differs at residue 6 from the TCRdb one, which belongs to a much larger clone; a read error is likely, and the protein shown is this translation. The chain uses TRDV1 and TRDJ1; a weak D match, TRDD2 (5 bases). Germline V gives CDR1 TSWWSYY, CDR2 QGS. The CDR3 sequence is 16 residues long. The V end was cut by 6 bases, the J end by 0 bases, with 17 bases between. The CDR3 spells CALGEHFPPYTDKLIF. The CDR3 coding sequence is TGTGCTCTTGGAGAGCATTTTCCTCCTTACACCGATAAACTCATCTTT.

A word on this clone: TCRdb's entry gives the protein of a much larger clone, which mismatches this DNA's translation at residue 12, likely from a read error; the protein reported here is translated from the DNA. The rearrangement joins TRDV1 to TRDJ2, with D tentatively TRDD2 or TRDD3 (7 bases each). Trimming stripped 5 bases from V and 0 bases from J, with 31 bases between. This CDR3 has 22 amino acids. The germline V gene encodes CDR1 TSWWSYY and CDR2 QGS. CDR3 DNA sequence: TGTGCTCTTGGGAGCCTTCCTCCACAGGGGGATGCGCGAATCCCTTTGACAGCACAACTCTTCTTT. Its translation: CALGSLPPQGDARIPLTAQLFF.

This clone came up many times. The identical CDR3 is also encoded by other nucleotide sequences in the sample. The V and J genes are TRDV1 and TRDJ1, with 9 bases matching TRDD3. CDR3 length: 21 residues. With 5 bases clipped from V and 0 bases from J, the junction kept 22 bases outside the gene matches. Germline V CDR1 and CDR2: TSWWSYY, QGS. The CDR3 reads CALGSDGVLGESAYDTDKLIF. The DNA for the CDR3 is TGTGCTCTTGGGTCCGACGGTGTACTGGGGGAATCCGCTTACGACACCGATAAACTCATCTTT.

The sample holds a few counts of this clone. The protein TCRdb lists belongs to a much larger clone and differs from this DNA's translation at residue 9, which points to a read error; the protein shown is made from the DNA. The V gene is TRDV1, the J gene TRDJ1; the match to TRDD3 covers 9 bases. In the absence of a J gene in TCRdb, the DNA was matched to germline to assign it here. Germline V CDR1 and CDR2: TSWWSYY, QGS. This CDR3 contains 13 residues. V lost 4 bases to trimming and J lost 7 bases; unmatched junction nucleotides: 4. CDR3 in DNA: TGTGCTCTTGGGGTACTGGGGGACACTAAACTCATCTTT. Translation gives CALGVLGDTKLIF.

With regard to this clone: Possible read error: a much larger clone is one base away. Other DNA sequences from this sample encode an identical CDR3 as well. The CDR3 bases are TGTGCTCTCGGGGAACTTAGATACACCACACTACCCCTCTTATCGCTGGGGATCGAGGCCGATAAACTCATCTTT. Translating it yields CALGELRYTTLPLLSLGIEADKLIF. V usage is TRDV1 and J usage is TRDJ1, with D perhaps matching TRDD3 (6 bases). No J gene is reported in TCRdb; it was inferred here by comparing the DNA with germline. Germline values: CDR1 TSWWSYY, CDR2 QGS. The CDR3 contains 25 residues.

This clone was detected only a few times. The translation of this DNA and the TCRdb protein of a much larger clone differ at residue 18, probably owing to a read error; the protein shown here is translated from the DNA. Called V gene: TRDV2; the J gene was not called; the D call of TRDD3 is as the table states it, not checked on the DNA. Germline V lookup: CDR1 GEAIGNYY, CDR2 EKD. The CDR3 runs to 20 residues. In DNA form, the CDR3 reads TGTGCCTGTGACGCGACTGGGGGATCAGCTCGCTCCTGGGACACCCGACAGGTGTTTTTC. This sequence encodes CACDATGGSARSWDTRQVFF.

In its sample, this clone was seen many times. V is TRDV1 and J is TRDJ1; possible D gene TRDD3, 5 bases. This CDR3 region has 19 residues. V lost 4 bases and J 4 bases, leaving 28 bases between the germline ends. Germline values: CDR1 TSWWSYY, CDR2 QGS. The CDR3 DNA follows: TGTGCTCTTGGGGTAGGGGGCTCTATAGGGCCGCGAGCGATCGATAAACTCATCTTT. The encoded protein is CALGVGGSIGPRAIDKLIF.

Comment on this clone: The protein held in TCRdb is that of a much larger clone and does not match this DNA's translation at residue 14, likely because of a read error; the protein shown is translated from the DNA. The V and J genes are TRDV2 and TRDJ1; 13 positions match TRDD3. Matching the DNA to germline supplied the J gene, which TCRdb does not give. The ends lost 0 bases at V and 3 bases at J; junction bases unmatched: 12. This CDR3 region has 19 residues. CDR1 and CDR2 (germline): GEAIGNYY, EKD. As DNA, the CDR3 is TGTGCCTGTGACACCGTAGCGACTGGGGGATACGACTACGCCGATAAACTCATCTTT. Encoded protein: CACDTVATGGYDYADKLIF.

A word on this clone: This likely traces to a read error, being one base from a far larger clone. The same CDR3 arises from other DNA sequences in this sample as well. The chain links TRDV2 to TRDJ1; no clear D gene. The J gene is absent in TCRdb and was assigned here via DNA matching to germline. The CDR3 runs 16 residues. Germline V gives CDR1 GEAIGNYY, CDR2 EKD. The CDR3 DNA reads TGTGCCTGCGACACCGTAAGTTTGCCGTACACCGATAAACTCATCTTT. Translating it yields CACDTVSLPYTDKLIF.

Note on this clone: The protein TCRdb gives is from a much larger clone and does not agree with this DNA's translation at residue 13, likely a read error; the protein shown here comes from the DNA. The rearrangement links TRDV1 to TRDJ1, with D possibly matching TRDD3 (5 bases). The CDR3 is 16 residues long. Per germline, CDR1 TSWWSYY and CDR2 QGS. The CDR3 DNA reads TGTGCTCTTGGGGCTCCTGGCTGGGTAATCACCGATATACTCATCTTT. It encodes CALGAPGWVITDILIF.

This clone was found a few times. A far bigger clonotype differs at one base, so this is likely a read error. This sample also contains other DNA sequences that code for the same CDR3. The chain employs TRDV3 and TRDJ1, with D possibly being TRDD3 (5 bases). The J gene, not given by TCRdb, was assigned here from a germline match of the nucleotide sequence. Germline V gene data show CDR1 as TVYSNPD and CDR2 as GDNSRS (reference sequence). The CDR3 loop spans 19 amino acids. CDR3 amino acids: CAIRAHSELCESATDKLIF. In DNA form, the CDR3 reads TGCGCCATACGTGCTCATTCTGAATTGTGCGAAAGTGCCACCGATAAACTCATCTTT.

The sample holds a few counts of this clone. Given a far larger clone just one base away, this is likely a sequencing read error. This specimen includes other DNA sequences encoding the same CDR3. The chain carries TRDV2 and TRDJ1; TRDD3 matches at 9 bases. Germline loops: CDR1 GEAIGNYY, CDR2 EKD. The CDR3 length is 18 residues. The CDR3 sequence: CACDLVLGDTRYTDKLIF. CDR3 nucleotides: TGTGCCTGTGACCTGGTACTGGGGGACACCCGATACACCGATAAGCTCATCTTT.

This clone was seen ten or more times. The chain is built from TRDV1 and TRDJ1, with 13 bases aligning to TRDD3. The germline gives CDR1 TSWWSYY, CDR2 QGS. The CDR3 is 25 amino acids. Unmatched junction bases numbered 29, after V lost 4 bases and J lost 0 bases. The CDR3 DNA reads as TGTGCTCTTGGGGCAAAAAGAACGTGGTCCAGCCGTCCTACTGGGGGATACGTGTACACCGATAAACTCATCTTT. Protein sequence: CALGAKRTWSSRPTGGYVYTDKLIF.

This clone has more than one count but fewer than ten. The protein recorded in TCRdb matches a much larger clone and deviates from this DNA's translation at residue 16, suggesting a read error; the protein here is obtained by translating the DNA. The chain is built from TRDV2 and TRDJ3, with 10 bases that match TRDD3. The J gene comes from matching the DNA to germline here; TCRdb lacks it. The CDR3 is 19 amino acids. Germline V CDR1 and CDR2: GEAIGNYY, EKD. This CDR3 is CACDTVLGDASWDTRRMFF. CDR3 bases: TGTGCCTGTGACACCGTACTGGGGGATGCCTCCTGGGACACCCGACGGATGTTTTTC.

Concerning this clone itself: The protein recorded in TCRdb matches a much larger clone and deviates from this DNA's translation at residue 13, suggesting a read error; the protein here is obtained by translating the DNA. The chain recombines TRDV2 with TRDJ1; 7 bases line up with TRDD3. CDR3 length equals 16 residues. Germline V lookup: CDR1 GEAIGNYY, CDR2 EKD. CDR3 loop: CACDTKRTGATDELIF. In DNA form, the CDR3 reads TGTGCCTGTGACACGAAAAGGACTGGGGCAACCGATGAACTCATCTTT.

This clone was seen a few times. The protein that TCRdb holds for this DNA derives from a much larger clone and differs from the translated DNA at residue 13, which likely indicates a read error; the protein shown here is translated from the DNA. The chain combines TRDV1 with TRDJ1; unclear D gene. TCRdb supplies no J gene; here it was assigned by aligning the nucleotide sequence to germline. Looked up from germline, CDR1 is TSWWSYY and CDR2 is QGS. The CDR3 sequence is 19 residues long. Deletions cut 4 bases from V and 1 base from J, with 25 bases between. Here the CDR3 DNA reads TGTGCTCTTGGGGTCCATTTCGGACATAGCTCATACAGCACCGATAAACTCATCTTT. It is translated as CALGVHFGHSSYSTDKLIF.

Turning to this clone: A read error may be the cause here, since a much bigger clone is one base away. The same CDR3 arises from other DNA sequences in this sample as well. The V gene corresponds to TRDV2; no J gene was called; TRDD3, the D gene given by the table, was not confirmed from the DNA. Germline values: CDR1 GEAIGNYY, CDR2 EKD. This CDR3 is 20 amino acids long. Written as DNA, the CDR3 is TGTGCCTGTGACACCGTAGATTCCCATCGGCGGGGATGGAGTAGGGATAAACTCATCTTC. This sequence encodes CACDTVDSHRRGWSRDKLIF.

On this clone itself: With only one base between it and a far larger clone, this is likely a read error. Other DNA sequences within the sample encode an identical CDR3. The V call is TRDV1, the J call TRDJ1, with D perhaps matching TRDD2 (5 bases). The J gene comes from matching the DNA to germline here; TCRdb lacks it. Trimming took 3 bases from V and 0 from J, leaving 23 bases between them. The CDR3 sequence is 19 residues long. Per germline, CDR1 TSWWSYY and CDR2 QGS. The CDR3 loop reads CALGDPSPFGRGYTDKLIF. For the CDR3, the DNA is TGTGCTCTTGGGGACCCAAGTCCCTTCGGGAGAGGGTACACCGATAAACTCATCTTT.

In this sample, this clone turned up a few times. This is likely an artifact of a read error, given a far larger clone one base away. This same CDR3 is encoded by further DNA sequences in the sample. The rearrangement links TRDV2 to TRDJ1, with 7 positions matching TRDD3. The J gene is not listed in TCRdb, so it was assigned here from a DNA match to germline. The CDR3 is made up of 16 amino acids. In germline, CDR1 is GEAIGNYY, CDR2 EKD. The CDR3 DNA follows: TGTGCCTGTGACTCTCTACTGGGGATTTACACCGACAAACTCATCTTT. Its protein product is CACDSLLGIYTDKLIF.

Concerning this clone: This likely stems from a read error, as it lies one base from a far larger clone. In the same sample, other DNA sequences code for this CDR3. The genes are TRDV2 and TRDJ1; D is perhaps TRDD3 (6 bases). CDR3 length: 15 amino acids. Per the germline V gene, CDR1 is GEAIGNYY and CDR2 is EKD. Deletions cut 0 bases from V and 0 bases from J, with 10 bases between. In DNA, the CDR3 is TGTGCCTGTGACACCATTGGGGGCTACACCGATAAACTCATCTTT. Its translation is CACDTIGGYTDKLIF.

This clone was recorded many times. The genes are TRDV1 and TRDJ1, with no clear D. Germline V gene data show CDR1 as TSWWSYY and CDR2 as QGS. The CDR3 totals 13 residues. Between the trimmed V and J ends, which lost 7 bases and 0 bases, there was a span of 9 bases. The CDR3 here is CALVGAYTDKLIF. CDR3 DNA sequence: TGTGCTCTTGTAGGCGCGTACACCGATAAACTCATCTTT.